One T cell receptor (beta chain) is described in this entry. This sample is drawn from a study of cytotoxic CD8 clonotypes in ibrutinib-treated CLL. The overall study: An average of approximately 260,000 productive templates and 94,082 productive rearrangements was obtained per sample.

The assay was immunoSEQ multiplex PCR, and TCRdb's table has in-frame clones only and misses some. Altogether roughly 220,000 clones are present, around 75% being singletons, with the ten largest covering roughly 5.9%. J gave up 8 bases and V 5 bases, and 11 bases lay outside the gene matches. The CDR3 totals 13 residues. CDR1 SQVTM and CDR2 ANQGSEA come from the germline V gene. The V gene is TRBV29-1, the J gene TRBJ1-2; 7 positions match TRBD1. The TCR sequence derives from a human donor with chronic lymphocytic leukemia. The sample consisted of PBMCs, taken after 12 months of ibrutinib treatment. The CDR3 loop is CSVPLTGRGGYTF. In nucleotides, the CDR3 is TGCAGCGTTCCGTTGACAGGGAGGGGCGGCTACACCTTC.